This T cell receptor beta chain was captured in a study of PD-L1 blockade in urothelial cancer. Measured with immunoSEQ multiplex PCR; TCRdb has only the in-frame clones, and not every one. In the table there are some 46,000 clones, 70% to 90% of which are singletons. The V gene lost 2 bases and the J gene lost 3 bases, with 12 bases spanning the gap. The CDR3 loop spans 15 amino acids. CDR1 and CDR2 from the germline V gene are SEHNR and FQNEAQ (reference sequence). Sample time point: pretreatment peripheral blood. The TCR comes from a man aged 60 to 75 with urothelial cancer. The chain uses TRBV7-9 and TRBJ2-3, with a weak D call TRBD1 (5 bases). The specimen was PBMCs, collected around atezolizumab (anti-PD-L1) treatment. This chain's CDR3 is CASSLRQYVTDTQYF. CDR3 DNA sequence: TGTGCCAGCAGCTTACGACAGTACGTTACAGATACGCAGTATTTT.